This T cell receptor beta chain appears in the sequencing data of a study of T-cell reconstitution after alpha-beta-depleted transplantation in children. Study-level points and caveats: Diversity and T-cell counts at one year after transplant derived mostly from new T cells.

It was with unique molecular identifiers that the TCRbeta library was prepared. TCRdb independently ran MiXCR on the PCR reads; one entry per CDR3 protein. The table has around 440,000 distinct CDR3 sequences, roughly 10% seen once. This clonotype was seen at least ten times. Antigen: not known. CDR1 MGHRA and CDR2 YSYEKL come from the germline V gene. Trimming at V came to 2 bases and at J to 2 bases, leaving 15 bases not matched to a gene. The CDR3 sequence is 21 residues long. The chain recombines TRBV4-1 with TRBJ2-4, with 13 bases matching TRBD2. Sequenced here: PBMCs, sampled before TCRalphabeta/CD19-depleted stem cell transplant. The source is a child aged 2 to 10 with inherited bone marrow failure, due to receive a stem cell transplant. The CDR3 sequence is CASSQRAPPATSGRSKNIQYF. The CDR3 coding sequence is TGCGCCAGCAGCCAAAGAGCTCCCCCTGCGACTAGCGGGAGGTCCAAAAACATTCAGTACTTC.